This is a list of T cell receptor beta chains from one sample in a study of cytotoxic CD8 clonotypes in ibrutinib-treated CLL. Assay used: immunoSEQ multiplex PCR; TCRdb lists only in-frame clones, some missing. The table has about 5,500 clones, more than 60% seen once. The material sequenced was PBMCs, taken before ibrutinib treatment. The receptors here all came from a human donor with chronic lymphocytic leukemia. Both conserved end residues are part of each CDR3. The D gene is left open where the match is weak. Some rows have no size entry. The others give once, few or many, or a class for an expanded clone.

J gene: TRBJ2-2; clone size: -; D gene: -; V gene: TRBV15; CDR3 protein: CATSRGGGATGELFF; CDR3 DNA: TGTGCCACCAGCAGAGGGGGTGGGGCGACCGGGGAGCTGTTTTTT
J gene: TRBJ2-2; clone size: -; D gene: -; V gene: TRBV6-5; CDR3 protein: CASSSYGQNTGELFF; CDR3 DNA: TGTGCCAGCAGTTCCTATGGACAGAACACCGGGGAGCTGTTTTTT
J gene: TRBJ2-1; clone size: -; D gene: -; V gene: TRBV4-3; CDR3 protein: CASSQVFGPYNEQFF; CDR3 DNA: TGCGCCAGCAGCCAAGTGTTTGGGCCTTACAATGAGCAGTTCTTC
J gene: TRBJ2-5; clone size: few; D gene: TRBD2; V gene: TRBV5-1; CDR3 protein: CASSVLAGVLQETQYF; CDR3 DNA: TGCGCCAGCAGCGTACTAGCGGGGGTCCTCCAAGAGACCCAGTACTTC
J gene: TRBJ2-1; clone size: -; D gene: TRBD2; V gene: TRBV11-2; CDR3 protein: CASSPLYTSGGARNEQFF; CDR3 DNA: TGTGCCAGCAGCCCACTCTACACTAGCGGGGGGGCCCGAAATGAGCAGTTCTTC
J gene: TRBJ1-1; clone size: -; D gene: -; V gene: TRBV5-4; CDR3 protein: CASSLRANTEAFF; CDR3 DNA: TGTGCCAGCAGCTTGAGAGCGAACACTGAAGCTTTCTTT
J gene: TRBJ1-2; clone size: -; D gene: -; V gene: TRBV11-2; CDR3 protein: CASSLAGRNYGYTF; CDR3 DNA: TGTGCCAGCAGCTTAGCGGGCAGAAACTATGGCTACACCTTC
J gene: TRBJ2-1; clone size: -; D gene: -; V gene: TRBV27; CDR3 protein: CASSPLGAGPVNEQFF; CDR3 DNA: TGTGCCAGCAGTCCGCTAGGGGCTGGGCCTGTCAATGAGCAGTTCTTC
J gene: TRBJ2-2; clone size: -; D gene: TRBD2; V gene: TRBV11-2; CDR3 protein: CASSSGGANTGELFF; CDR3 DNA: TGTGCCAGCAGCTCCGGGGGGGCGAACACCGGGGAGCTGTTTTTT
J gene: TRBJ2-1; clone size: -; D gene: -; V gene: TRBV27; CDR3 protein: CASSTGGAYNEQFF; CDR3 DNA: TGTGCCAGCAGTACCGGGGGCGCCTACAATGAGCAGTTCTTC
J gene: TRBJ1-2; clone size: -; D gene: -; V gene: TRBV30; CDR3 protein: CAWSVSQGGGYTF; CDR3 DNA: TGTGCCTGGAGTGTCAGCCAGGGCGGTGGCTACACCTTC
J gene: TRBJ2-7; clone size: -; D gene: TRBD1; V gene: TRBV10-3; CDR3 protein: CAISEREGTGAYEQYF; CDR3 DNA: TGTGCCATCAGTGAACGTGAGGGGACAGGGGCCTACGAGCAGTACTTC
J gene: TRBJ2-6; clone size: -; D gene: -; V gene: TRBV4-2; CDR3 protein: CASRLQSRANVLTF; CDR3 DNA: TGTGCCAGCAGGTTACAAAGTCGGGCCAACGTCCTGACTTTC
J gene: TRBJ2-7; clone size: -; D gene: -; V gene: TRBV5-8; CDR3 protein: CASSLGSGQYF; CDR3 DNA: TGTGCCAGCAGCTTGGGATCTGGGCAGTACTTC
J gene: TRBJ2-5; clone size: -; D gene: -; V gene: TRBV5-4; CDR3 protein: CASSPTDSRETQYF; CDR3 DNA: TGTGCCAGCAGCCCAACCGACTCGCGGGAGACCCAGTACTTC
J gene: TRBJ2-7; clone size: few; D gene: TRBD1; V gene: TRBV27; CDR3 protein: CASSPKGQRPYEQYF; CDR3 DNA: TGTGCCAGCTCCCCAAAGGGACAGCGACCCTACGAGCAGTACTTC
J gene: TRBJ2-2; clone size: -; D gene: -; V gene: TRBV19; CDR3 protein: CASSNTGGWELFF; CDR3 DNA: TGTGCCAGTAGTAACACTGGGGGTTGGGAGCTGTTTTTT
J gene: TRBJ1-1; clone size: -; D gene: TRBD1; V gene: TRBV5-6; CDR3 protein: CASSLGQGLVGGAFF; CDR3 DNA: TGTGCCAGCAGCTTGGGACAGGGGTTAGTCGGTGGAGCTTTCTTT
J gene: TRBJ2-7; clone size: once; D gene: -; V gene: TRBV4-1; CDR3 protein: CASSQEVGNGGSSYEQYF; CDR3 DNA: TGCGCCAGCAGCCAAGAAGTGGGTAATGGAGGAAGCTCCTACGAGCAGTACTTC
J gene: TRBJ1-4; clone size: -; D gene: -; V gene: TRBV2; CDR3 protein: CASSGELNPTNEKLFF; CDR3 DNA: TGTGCCAGCAGTGGAGAATTGAACCCAACTAATGAAAAACTGTTTTTT
J gene: TRBJ2-7; clone size: -; D gene: TRBD2; V gene: TRBV19; CDR3 protein: CASTSSGGPYEQYF; CDR3 DNA: TGTGCCAGTACCTCTAGCGGGGGGCCCTACGAGCAGTACTTC
J gene: TRBJ1-3; clone size: once; D gene: -; V gene: TRBV29-1; CDR3 protein: CSHRDEGNTIYF; CDR3 DNA: TGCAGCCACCGGGACGAAGGAAACACCATATATTTT
J gene: TRBJ2-3; clone size: -; D gene: TRBD2; V gene: TRBV5-1; CDR3 protein: CASSLAPSGGATKDTQYF; CDR3 DNA: TGCGCCAGCAGCTTGGCCCCTAGCGGGGGGGCCACTAAAGATACGCAGTATTTT
J gene: TRBJ2-7; clone size: -; D gene: -; V gene: TRBV18; CDR3 protein: CASSPVDRLSYEQYF; CDR3 DNA: TGTGCCAGCTCACCCGTGGACAGACTCTCCTACGAGCAGTACTTC
J gene: TRBJ2-3; clone size: -; D gene: -; V gene: TRBV5-1; CDR3 protein: CASSKEGGSTDTQYF; CDR3 DNA: TGCGCCAGCAGCAAGGAGGGGGGCAGCACAGATACGCAGTATTTT
J gene: TRBJ2-7; clone size: -; D gene: -; V gene: TRBV29-1; CDR3 protein: CSVNRNTYEQYF; CDR3 DNA: TGCAGCGTTAACAGGAATACCTACGAGCAGTACTTC
J gene: TRBJ2-4; clone size: -; D gene: -; V gene: TRBV6-1; CDR3 protein: CASSDRTVAKNIQYF; CDR3 DNA: TGTGCCAGCAGTGATAGAACGGTGGCCAAAAACATTCAGTACTTC
J gene: TRBJ1-6; clone size: -; D gene: -; V gene: TRBV5-1; CDR3 protein: CASSLEAGFSSYNSPLHF; CDR3 DNA: TGCGCCAGCAGCTTGGAGGCAGGCTTTAGCTCCTATAATTCACCCCTCCACTTT
J gene: TRBJ2-3; clone size: -; D gene: -; V gene: TRBV2; CDR3 protein: CASRRTSFTDTQYF; CDR3 DNA: TGTGCCAGCAGAAGGACCAGTTTCACAGATACGCAGTATTTT
J gene: TRBJ2-7; clone size: -; D gene: -; V gene: TRBV5-4; CDR3 protein: CASSAPGYEQYF; CDR3 DNA: TGTGCCAGCAGCGCGCCGGGGTACGAGCAGTACTTC
J gene: TRBJ2-1; clone size: -; D gene: TRBD1; V gene: TRBV5-1; CDR3 protein: CASSSFSGTEYNEQFF; CDR3 DNA: TGCGCCAGCAGCTCATTCTCCGGGACAGAATACAATGAGCAGTTCTTC
J gene: TRBJ2-7; clone size: few; D gene: -; V gene: TRBV5-1; CDR3 protein: CASSLAGSNSYEQYF; CDR3 DNA: TGCGCCAGCAGCTTGGCCGGCTCCAATTCCTACGAGCAGTACTTC
J gene: TRBJ2-7; clone size: -; D gene: -; V gene: TRBV29-1; CDR3 protein: CSVHSQGRHEQYF; CDR3 DNA: TGCAGCGTTCACTCTCAGGGAAGACACGAGCAGTACTTC
J gene: TRBJ2-2; clone size: once; D gene: -; V gene: TRBV7-9; CDR3 protein: CATTYRGGNGELFF; CDR3 DNA: TGTGCCACCACTTACAGGGGAGGGAACGGGGAGCTGTTTTTT
J gene: TRBJ1-2; clone size: once; D gene: TRBD1; V gene: TRBV10-3; CDR3 protein: CAITSDRGNYGYTF; CDR3 DNA: TGTGCCATCACCTCGGACAGGGGTAACTATGGCTACACCTTC
J gene: TRBJ2-7; clone size: large; D gene: -; V gene: TRBV9; CDR3 protein: CASSSDLRGGYEQYF; CDR3 DNA: TGTGCCAGCAGCTCCGACCTCAGGGGAGGCTACGAGCAGTACTTC
J gene: TRBJ1-2; clone size: -; D gene: -; V gene: TRBV30; CDR3 protein: CAWSVNWGYTF; CDR3 DNA: TGTGCCTGGAGTGTAAATTGGGGCTACACCTTC
J gene: TRBJ2-2; clone size: -; D gene: -; V gene: TRBV7-3; CDR3 protein: CASSLDGGYTGELFF; CDR3 DNA: TGTGCCAGCAGCTTAGATGGGGGCTACACCGGGGAGCTGTTTTTT
J gene: TRBJ1-2; clone size: -; D gene: TRBD1; V gene: TRBV27; CDR3 protein: CASSRQGLNYGYTF; CDR3 DNA: TGTGCCAGCAGTCGACAGGGGCTTAACTATGGCTACACCTTC
J gene: TRBJ2-7; clone size: -; D gene: -; V gene: TRBV11-2; CDR3 protein: CASNPQGGSYEQYF; CDR3 DNA: TGTGCCAGCAACCCCCAGGGGGGGTCCTACGAGCAGTACTTC